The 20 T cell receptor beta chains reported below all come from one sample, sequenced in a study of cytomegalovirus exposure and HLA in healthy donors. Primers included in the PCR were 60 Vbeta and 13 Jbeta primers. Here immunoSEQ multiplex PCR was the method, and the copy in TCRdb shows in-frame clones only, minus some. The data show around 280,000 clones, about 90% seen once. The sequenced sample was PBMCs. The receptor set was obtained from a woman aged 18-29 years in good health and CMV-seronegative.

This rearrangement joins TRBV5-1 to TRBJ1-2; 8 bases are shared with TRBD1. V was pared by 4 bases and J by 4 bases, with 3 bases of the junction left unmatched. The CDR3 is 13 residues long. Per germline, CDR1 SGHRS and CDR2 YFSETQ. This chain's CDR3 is CASSDGQGYGYTF. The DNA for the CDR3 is TGCGCCAGCAGCGACGGACAGGGCTATGGCTACACCTTC.

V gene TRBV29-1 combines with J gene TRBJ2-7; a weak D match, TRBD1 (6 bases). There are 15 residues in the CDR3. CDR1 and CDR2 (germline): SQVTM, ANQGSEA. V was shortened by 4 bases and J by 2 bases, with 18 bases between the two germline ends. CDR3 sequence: CSVVGRAGDPYEQYF. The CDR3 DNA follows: TGCAGCGTTGTAGGTCGGGCAGGGGACCCCTACGAGCAGTACTTC.

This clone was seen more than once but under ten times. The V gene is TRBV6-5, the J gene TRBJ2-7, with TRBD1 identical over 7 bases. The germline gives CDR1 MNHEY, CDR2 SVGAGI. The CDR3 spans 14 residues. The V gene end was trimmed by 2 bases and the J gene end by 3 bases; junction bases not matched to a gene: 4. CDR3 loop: CASSYRDSGYEQYF. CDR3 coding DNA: TGTGCCAGCAGTTACCGGGACAGCGGCTACGAGCAGTACTTC.

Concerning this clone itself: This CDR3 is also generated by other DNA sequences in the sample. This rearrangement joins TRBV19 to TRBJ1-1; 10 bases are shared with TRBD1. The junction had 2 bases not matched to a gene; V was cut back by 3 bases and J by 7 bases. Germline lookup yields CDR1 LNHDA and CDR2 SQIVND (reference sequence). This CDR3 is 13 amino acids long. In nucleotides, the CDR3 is TGTGCCAGTAGTATCGACAGGGGGCTTGAAGCTTTCTTT. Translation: CASSIDRGLEAFF.

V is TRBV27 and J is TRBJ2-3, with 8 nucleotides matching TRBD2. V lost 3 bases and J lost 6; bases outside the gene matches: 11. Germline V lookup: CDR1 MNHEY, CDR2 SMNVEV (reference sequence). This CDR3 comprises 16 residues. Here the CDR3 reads CASSFRSGGLSDTQYF. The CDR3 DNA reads TGTGCCAGCAGTTTCCGCAGCGGGGGACTCAGCGATACGCAGTATTTT.

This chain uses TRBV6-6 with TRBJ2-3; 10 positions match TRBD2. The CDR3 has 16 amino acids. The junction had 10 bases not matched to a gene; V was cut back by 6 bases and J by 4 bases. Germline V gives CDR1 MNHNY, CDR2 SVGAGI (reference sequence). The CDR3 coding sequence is TGTGCCAGCAGCCGAAACCTAGCGGGGGTTTCAGATACGCAGTATTTT. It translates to CASSRNLAGVSDTQYF.

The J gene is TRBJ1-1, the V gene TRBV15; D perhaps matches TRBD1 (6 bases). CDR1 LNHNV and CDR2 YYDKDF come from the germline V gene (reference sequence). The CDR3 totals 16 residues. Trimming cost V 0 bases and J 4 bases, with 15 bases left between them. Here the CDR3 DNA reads TGTGCCACCAGCAGAGATCGTTGGCAGGGGAGCACTGAAGCTTTCTTT. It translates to CATSRDRWQGSTEAFF.

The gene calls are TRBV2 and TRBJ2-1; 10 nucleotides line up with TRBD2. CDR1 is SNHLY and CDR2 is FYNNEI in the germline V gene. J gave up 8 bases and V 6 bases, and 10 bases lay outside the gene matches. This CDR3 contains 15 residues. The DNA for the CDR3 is TGTGCCAGCAGGAGGGGGGGGACTAGCGTAGATGAGCAGTTCTTC. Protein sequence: CASRRGGTSVDEQFF.

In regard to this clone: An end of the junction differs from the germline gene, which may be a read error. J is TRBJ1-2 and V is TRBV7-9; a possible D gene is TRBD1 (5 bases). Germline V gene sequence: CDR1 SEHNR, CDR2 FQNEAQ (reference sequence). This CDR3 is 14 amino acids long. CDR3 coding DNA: TGTTCCAGCAGCTTAGGAGGCAGGGATTATGGCTACACCTTC. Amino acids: CSSSLGGRDYGYTF. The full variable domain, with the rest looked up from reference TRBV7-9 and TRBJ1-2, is DTGVSQNPRHKITKRGQNVTFRCDPISEHNRLYWYRQTLGQGPEFLTYFQNEAQLEKSRLLSDRFSAERPKGSFSTLEIQRTEQGDSAMYLCSSSLGGRDYGYTFGSGTRLTVV.

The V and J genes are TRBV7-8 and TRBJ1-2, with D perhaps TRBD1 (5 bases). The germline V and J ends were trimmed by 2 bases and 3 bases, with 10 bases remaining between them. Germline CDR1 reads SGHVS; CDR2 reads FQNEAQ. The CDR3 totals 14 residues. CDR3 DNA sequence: TGTGCCAGCAGCTTAAGGGGAAGGGACTATGGCTACACCTTC. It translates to CASSLRGRDYGYTF.

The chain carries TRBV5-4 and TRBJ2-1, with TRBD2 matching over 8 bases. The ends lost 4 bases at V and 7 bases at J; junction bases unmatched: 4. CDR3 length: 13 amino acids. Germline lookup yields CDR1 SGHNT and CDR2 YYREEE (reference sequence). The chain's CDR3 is CASSARGGNEQFF. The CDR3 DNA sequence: TGTGCCAGCAGCGCCCGGGGGGGAAATGAGCAGTTCTTC. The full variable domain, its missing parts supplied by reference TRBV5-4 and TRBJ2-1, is ETGVTQSPTHLIKTRGQQVTLRCSSQSGHNTVSWYQQALGQGPQFIFQYYREEENGRGNFPPRFSGLQFPNYSSELNVNALELDDSALYLCASSARGGNEQFFGPGTRLTVL.

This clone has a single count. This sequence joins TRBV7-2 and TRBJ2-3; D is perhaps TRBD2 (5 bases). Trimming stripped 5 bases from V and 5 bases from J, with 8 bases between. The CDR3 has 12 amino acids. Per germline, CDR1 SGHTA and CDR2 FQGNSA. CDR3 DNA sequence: TGTGCCAGCAGCCGCCGGGAAGATACGCAGTATTTT. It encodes CASSRREDTQYF. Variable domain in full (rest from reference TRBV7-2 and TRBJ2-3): GAGVSQSPSNKVTEKGKDVELRCDPISGHTALYWYRQSLGQGLEFLIYFQGNSAPDKSGLPSDRFSAERTGGSVSTLTIQRTQQEDSAVYLCASSRREDTQYFGPGTRLTVL.

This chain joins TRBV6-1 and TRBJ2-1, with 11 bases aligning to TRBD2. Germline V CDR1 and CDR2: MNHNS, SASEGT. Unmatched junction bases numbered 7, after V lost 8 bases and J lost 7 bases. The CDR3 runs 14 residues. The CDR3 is CASELAGAGNEQFF. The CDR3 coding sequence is TGTGCCAGCGAACTAGCGGGGGCTGGGAATGAGCAGTTCTTC.

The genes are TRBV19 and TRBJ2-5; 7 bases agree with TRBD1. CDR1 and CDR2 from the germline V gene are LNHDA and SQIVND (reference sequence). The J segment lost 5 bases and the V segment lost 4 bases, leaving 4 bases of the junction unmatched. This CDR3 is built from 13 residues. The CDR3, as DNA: TGTGCCAGTAGTACAACAGGGGTGGAGACCCAGTACTTC. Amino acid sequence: CASSTTGVETQYF.

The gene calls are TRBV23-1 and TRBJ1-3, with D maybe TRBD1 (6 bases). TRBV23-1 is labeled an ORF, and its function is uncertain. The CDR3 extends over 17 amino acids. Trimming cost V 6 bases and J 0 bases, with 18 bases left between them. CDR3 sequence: CASSRMTGLSSGNTIYF. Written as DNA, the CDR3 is TGCGCCAGCAGCAGAATGACAGGACTCAGCTCTGGAAACACCATATATTTT.

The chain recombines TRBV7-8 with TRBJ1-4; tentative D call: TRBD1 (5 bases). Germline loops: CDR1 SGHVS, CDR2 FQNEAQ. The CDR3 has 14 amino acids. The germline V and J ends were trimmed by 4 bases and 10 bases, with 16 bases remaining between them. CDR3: CASSSRDAGGKLFF. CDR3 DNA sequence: TGTGCCAGCAGCTCCCGGGACGCGGGAGGAAAACTGTTTTTT.

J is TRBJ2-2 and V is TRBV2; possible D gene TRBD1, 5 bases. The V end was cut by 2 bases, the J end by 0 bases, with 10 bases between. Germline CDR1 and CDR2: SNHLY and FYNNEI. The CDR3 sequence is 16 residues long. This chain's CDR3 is CASSERGSANTGELFF. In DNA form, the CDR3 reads TGTGCCAGCAGTGAAAGGGGCTCCGCGAACACCGGGGAGCTGTTTTTT.

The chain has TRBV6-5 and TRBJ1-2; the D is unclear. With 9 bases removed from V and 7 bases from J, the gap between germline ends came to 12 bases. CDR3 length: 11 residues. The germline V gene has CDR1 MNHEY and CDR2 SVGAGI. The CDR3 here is CASREEGGYTF. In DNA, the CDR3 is TGTGCCAGTCGAGAGGAGGGTGGCTACACCTTC.

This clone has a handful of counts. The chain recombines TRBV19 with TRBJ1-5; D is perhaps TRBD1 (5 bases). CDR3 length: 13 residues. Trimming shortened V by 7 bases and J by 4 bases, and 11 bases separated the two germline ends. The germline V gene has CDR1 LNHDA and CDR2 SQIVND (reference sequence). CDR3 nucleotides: TGTGCCAGTAATGGCGGACAAAATCAGCCCCAGCATTTT. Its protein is CASNGGQNQPQHF.

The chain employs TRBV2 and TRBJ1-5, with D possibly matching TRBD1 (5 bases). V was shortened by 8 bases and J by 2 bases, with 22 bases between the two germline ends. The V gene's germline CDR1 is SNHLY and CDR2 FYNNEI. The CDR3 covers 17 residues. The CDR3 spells CASSGETEAWGNQPQHF. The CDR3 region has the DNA TGTGCCAGCTCGGGGGAGACAGAGGCGTGGGGCAATCAGCCCCAGCATTTT. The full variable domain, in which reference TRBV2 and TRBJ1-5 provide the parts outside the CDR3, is EPEVTQTPSHQVTQMGQEVILRCVPISNHLYFYWYRQILGQKVEFLVSFYNNEISEKSEIFDDQFSVERPDGSNFTLKIRSTKLEDSAMYFCASSGETEAWGNQPQHFGDGTRLSIL.